The T cell receptor (beta chain) under discussion was sequenced for a study of a mutant IDH1 vaccine in newly diagnosed glioma. Across the study: The vaccination schedule gave patients eight doses in weeks 1, 3, 5, 7, 11, 15, 19 and 23. Initiation of the vaccine course occurred 4-6 weeks after radiotherapy alone, or alongside temozolomide cycles.

Clones were read by immunoSEQ multiplex PCR, and TCRdb kept only the in-frame ones, dropping some. Of around 40,000 clones listed, 65% to 85% are singletons. The sample's time point: week 11, during vaccination. The investigators gave 300 ug of mutant IDH1 20-mer peptide in each vaccine dose, together with topical imiquimod. In this sample, this clone turned up a few times. The antigen is not known. Notes on the study in general: Shifts in the top peripheral T cell clonotypes seemed unrelated to pseudoprogression.

In germline, CDR1 is LGHNT, CDR2 FRNRAP. V shed 7 bases and J 2 bases; nucleotides not matched to a gene: 10. The CDR3 contains 16 residues. Sequenced material: PBMCs, taken from a glioma patient whose treatment included an IDH1 peptide vaccine. J is TRBJ2-2 and V is TRBV12-5, with 7 bases that match TRBD2. This TCR was sampled from a man aged 35-49 years with glioma. CDR3 in DNA: TGTGCTAGTGCCAAGAGCGGGGAAGTAAACACCGGGGAGCTGTTTTTT. Translated: CASAKSGEVNTGELFF.